This is a list of T cell receptor beta chains from one sample in a study of blood T cells in healthy people across ages. From the 5' RACE reads, TCRdb called clonotypes with MiXCR, one entry per CDR3 protein. The sample holds some 1.5 million distinct CDR3 sequences, under 30% seen once. What was sequenced was blood. The source of these receptors is a woman aged 25-40 years in good health. The CDR3 runs from the conserved cysteine through the conserved F or W. The size entry is marked missing in some rows and otherwise reads once, few, many or a size class.

clone_size: few; v_call: TRBV24-1; j_call: TRBJ2-1; cdr3_aa: CATSDSRTSGGSSYNEQFF
clone_size: NA; v_call: TRBV21-1; j_call: TRBJ2-3; cdr3_aa: CASSKVRGVDTDTQYF
clone_size: NA; v_call: TRBV7-9; j_call: TRBJ2-3; cdr3_aa: CASSFPRRGGVTGTQYF
clone_size: NA; v_call: TRBV6-6; j_call: TRBJ2-3; cdr3_aa: CASSYGLAGAADTQYF
clone_size: NA; v_call: TRBV28; j_call: TRBJ1-5; cdr3_aa: CASSPLSRVSNQPQHF
clone_size: many; v_call: TRBV11-2; j_call: TRBJ1-2; cdr3_aa: CASEGQSYGYTF
clone_size: NA; v_call: TRBV29-1; j_call: TRBJ1-1; cdr3_aa: CSASDSYTEAFF
clone_size: many; v_call: TRBV20-1; j_call: TRBJ1-2; cdr3_aa: CSARGTGGDYGYTF
clone_size: NA; v_call: TRBV25-1; j_call: TRBJ2-7; cdr3_aa: CASSALGQPTYEQYF
clone_size: few; v_call: TRBV5-5; j_call: TRBJ1-2; cdr3_aa: CASSIGTDQEYGYTF
clone_size: few; v_call: TRBV5-1; j_call: NA; cdr3_aa: CASSWELAGAAYEQYF
clone_size: many; v_call: TRBV4-3; j_call: TRBJ2-7; cdr3_aa: CASSQDSQGTYEQYF
clone_size: NA; v_call: TRBV12-3/TRBV12-4; j_call: TRBJ1-5; cdr3_aa: CASSLAATDRADQPQHF
clone_size: many; v_call: TRBV7-2; j_call: TRBJ2-7; cdr3_aa: CASTLGWQGDEQYF
clone_size: NA; v_call: TRBV6-6; j_call: TRBJ2-1; cdr3_aa: CASSSRGTSKEKQFF
clone_size: NA; v_call: TRBV4-2; j_call: TRBJ2-1; cdr3_aa: CASSQERWSGGFYNEQFF
clone_size: NA; v_call: TRBV7-9; j_call: TRBJ2-1; cdr3_aa: CASSSPVGLAGVNEQFF
clone_size: NA; v_call: TRBV30; j_call: TRBJ1-2; cdr3_aa: CAWSGGRYGYTF
clone_size: NA; v_call: TRBV5-5; j_call: TRBJ1-2; cdr3_aa: CASSSVGTVLSYTF
clone_size: NA; v_call: TRBV6-6; j_call: TRBJ2-1; cdr3_aa: CASSSSSLGTDEQFF
clone_size: few; v_call: TRBV20-1; j_call: TRBJ2-1; cdr3_aa: CSARRSEGTYNEQFF
clone_size: NA; v_call: TRBV5-1; j_call: TRBJ1-6; cdr3_aa: CASSFGLRNSPLHF
clone_size: NA; v_call: TRBV5-1; j_call: TRBJ2-4; cdr3_aa: CASSSGQTGIQYF
clone_size: few; v_call: TRBV29-1; j_call: TRBJ2-3; cdr3_aa: CSVPTSGMADTQYF
clone_size: few; v_call: TRBV6-1; j_call: TRBJ2-5; cdr3_aa: CASASGGTQYF
clone_size: NA; v_call: TRBV21-1; j_call: TRBJ2-5; cdr3_aa: CASTRGTVFPSQETQYF
clone_size: NA; v_call: TRBV6-5; j_call: TRBJ2-5; cdr3_aa: CASSYGTAYQETQYF
clone_size: few; v_call: TRBV20-1; j_call: TRBJ2-7; cdr3_aa: CSATGTGVYERYF
clone_size: NA; v_call: TRBV9; j_call: TRBJ2-7; cdr3_aa: CANSSGGSSYEQYF
clone_size: few; v_call: TRBV20-1; j_call: TRBJ1-3; cdr3_aa: CSARSGDSGNTIYF
clone_size: few; v_call: TRBV7-3; j_call: TRBJ1-1; cdr3_aa: CASSLRAGAFF
clone_size: few; v_call: TRBV12-3/TRBV12-4; j_call: TRBJ2-7; cdr3_aa: CASSRPGQGFHEQYF
clone_size: few; v_call: TRBV20-1; j_call: TRBJ1-6; cdr3_aa: CSARRGTDNSPLHF
clone_size: many; v_call: TRBV10-3; j_call: TRBJ2-5; cdr3_aa: CAIAPGTGGVQETQYF
clone_size: NA; v_call: TRBV20-1; j_call: TRBJ1-5; cdr3_aa: CSAATVYSNQPQHF
clone_size: few; v_call: TRBV7-9; j_call: TRBJ1-4; cdr3_aa: CASSIEGGTNEKLFF
clone_size: NA; v_call: TRBV7-2; j_call: TRBJ1-5; cdr3_aa: CASSLRRTFSNQPQHF
clone_size: few; v_call: TRBV12-3/TRBV12-4; j_call: TRBJ1-6; cdr3_aa: CASSVRALSPLHF
clone_size: few; v_call: TRBV3-1; j_call: TRBJ2-7; cdr3_aa: CASSQLQGATGEQYF
clone_size: NA; v_call: TRBV5-1; j_call: TRBJ1-4; cdr3_aa: CASSRGQGDEKLFF
clone_size: NA; v_call: TRBV12-3/TRBV12-4; j_call: TRBJ2-3; cdr3_aa: CASSPGTSGVPRSTDTQYF